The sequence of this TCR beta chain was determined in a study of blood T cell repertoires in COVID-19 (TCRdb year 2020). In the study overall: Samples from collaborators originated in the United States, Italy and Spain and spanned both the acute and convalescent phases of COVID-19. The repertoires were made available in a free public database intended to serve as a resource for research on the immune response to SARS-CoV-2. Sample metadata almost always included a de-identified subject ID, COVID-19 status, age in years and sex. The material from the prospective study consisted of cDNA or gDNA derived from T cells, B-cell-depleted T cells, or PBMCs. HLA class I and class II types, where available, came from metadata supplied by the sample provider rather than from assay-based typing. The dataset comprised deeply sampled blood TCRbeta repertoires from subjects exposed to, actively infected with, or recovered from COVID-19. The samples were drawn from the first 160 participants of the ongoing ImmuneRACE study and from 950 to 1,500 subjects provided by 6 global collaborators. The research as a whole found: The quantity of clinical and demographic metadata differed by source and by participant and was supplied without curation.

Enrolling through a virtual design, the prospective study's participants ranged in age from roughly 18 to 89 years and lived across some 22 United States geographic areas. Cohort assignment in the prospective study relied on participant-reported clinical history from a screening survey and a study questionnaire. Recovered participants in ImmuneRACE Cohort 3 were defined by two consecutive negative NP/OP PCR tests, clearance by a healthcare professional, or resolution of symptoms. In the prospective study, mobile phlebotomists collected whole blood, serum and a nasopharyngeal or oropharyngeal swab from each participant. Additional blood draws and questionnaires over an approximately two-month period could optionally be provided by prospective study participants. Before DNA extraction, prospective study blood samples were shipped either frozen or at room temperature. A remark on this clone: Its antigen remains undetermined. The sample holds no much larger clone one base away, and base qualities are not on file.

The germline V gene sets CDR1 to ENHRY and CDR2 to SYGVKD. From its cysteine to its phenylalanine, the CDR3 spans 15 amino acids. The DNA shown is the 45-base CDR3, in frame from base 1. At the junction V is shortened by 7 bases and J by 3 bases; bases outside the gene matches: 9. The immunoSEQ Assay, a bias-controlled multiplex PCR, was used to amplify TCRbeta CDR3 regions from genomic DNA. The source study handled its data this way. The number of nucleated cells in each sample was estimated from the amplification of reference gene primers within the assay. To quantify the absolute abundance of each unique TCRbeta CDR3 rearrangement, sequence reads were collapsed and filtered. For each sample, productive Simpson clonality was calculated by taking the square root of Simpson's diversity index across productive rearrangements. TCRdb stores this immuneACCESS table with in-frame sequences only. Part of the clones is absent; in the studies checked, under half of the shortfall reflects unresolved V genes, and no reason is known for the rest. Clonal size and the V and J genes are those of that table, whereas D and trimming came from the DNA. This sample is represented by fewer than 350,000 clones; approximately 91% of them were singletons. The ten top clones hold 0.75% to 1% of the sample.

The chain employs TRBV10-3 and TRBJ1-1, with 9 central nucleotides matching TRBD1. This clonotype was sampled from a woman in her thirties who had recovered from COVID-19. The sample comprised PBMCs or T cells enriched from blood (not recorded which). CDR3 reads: CAIKGGQGMDTEAFF. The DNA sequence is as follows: TGTGCCATCAAAGGGGGACAGGGAATGGACACTGAAGCTTTCTTT.